This T cell receptor (beta chain) was profiled in a study of cytomegalovirus exposure and HLA in healthy donors. The CDR3 consists of 14 residues. V lost 6 bases and J lost 5; bases outside the gene matches: 7. Looked up from germline, CDR1 is LGHNT and CDR2 is FRNRAP. The table came from immunoSEQ multiplex PCR; TCRdb's copy has only in-frame clones and leaves some out. The data show 100,000 to 150,000 clones, around 86% seen once. The TCR comes from a woman aged 18-35 years in good health and CMV-seronegative. The chain has TRBV12-5 and TRBJ1-1; 9 nucleotides align to TRBD1. Specimen: PBMCs. As DNA, the CDR3 is TGTGCTAGTGGCCAACAGGGGGCGATTACTGAAGCTTTCTTT. Translated, it gives CASGQQGAITEAFF.